Below, 13 T cell receptor beta chains from the same sample are listed, as sequenced in a study of shared clonotypes between healthy human individuals. Using immunoSEQ multiplex PCR, the repertoire was profiled, and TCRdb retains in-frame clones only, with some absent. The data contain 450,000 to 650,000 clones, roughly 79% of them singletons. Sequenced sample: PBMCs. The receptors stem from a woman aged 35 to 49 in good health. Some clones in this sample may be carry-over from other donors' samples.

A few counts support this clone. The chain joins TRBV7-8 to TRBJ1-2, with 8 bases lining up with TRBD1. Germline V gives CDR1 SGHVS, CDR2 FQNEAQ. Germline trimming cut 5 bases from V and 5 bases from J; bases unmatched to any gene: 1. The CDR3 is made up of 12 amino acids. The CDR3 region is CASSRQGYGYTF. The DNA for the CDR3 is TGTGCCAGCAGCCGACAGGGGTATGGCTACACCTTC.

This clone was recorded a few times. V is TRBV5-1 and J is TRBJ2-3; D is possibly TRBD2 (5 bases). Germline CDR1 reads SGHRS; CDR2 reads YFSETQ. The CDR3 consists of 14 residues. The V end was cut by 0 bases, the J end by 5 bases, with 10 bases between. The CDR3 DNA is TGCGCCAGCAGCTTGGGACTAACCAGAGATACGCAGTATTTT. This gives the protein CASSLGLTRDTQYF.

This clone has ten or more counts. This chain uses TRBV2 with TRBJ2-2, with TRBD2 matching over 7 bases. The V gene's germline CDR1 is SNHLY and CDR2 FYNNEI. V was clipped by 6 bases and J by 4 bases; unmatched bases: 8. The CDR3 loop spans 15 amino acids. The CDR3 nucleotides are TGTGCCAGCAGAATCCAGGGAGGGATCACCGGGGAGCTGTTTTTT. It yields the protein CASRIQGGITGELFF. Supplemented by reference TRBV2 and TRBJ2-2, the full variable domain reads EPEVTQTPSHQVTQMGQEVILRCVPISNHLYFYWYRQILGQKVEFLVSFYNNEISEKSEIFDDQFSVERPDGSNFTLKIRSTKLEDSAMYFCASRIQGGITGELFFGEGSRLTVL.

This clone appeared a single time. The chain is built from TRBV27 and TRBJ2-7; 10 nucleotides match TRBD1. The CDR3 runs to 15 residues. With V trimmed by 4 bases and J by 3 bases, 6 bases remained unmatched. CDR1 and CDR2 (germline): MNHEY, SMNVEV (reference sequence). CDR3 protein: CASSSGRDRGYEQYF. In nucleotides, the CDR3 is TGTGCCAGCAGTTCGGGTCGGGACAGGGGCTACGAGCAGTACTTC.

V is TRBV7-9 and J is TRBJ2-5, with TRBD2 identical over 8 bases. Germline CDR1 reads SEHNR; CDR2 reads FQNEAQ (reference sequence). This CDR3 comprises 15 residues. Unmatched junction bases numbered 8, after V lost 5 bases and J lost 3 bases. The CDR3 nucleotides are TGTGCCAGCAGCCGGTCTGGACTAGCCGAAGAGACCCAGTACTTC. Its translation: CASSRSGLAEETQYF. The full variable domain, rest sourced from reference TRBV7-9 and TRBJ2-5, is DTGVSQNPRHKITKRGQNVTFRCDPISEHNRLYWYRQTLGQGPEFLTYFQNEAQLEKSRLLSDRFSAERPKGSFSTLEIQRTEQGDSAMYLCASSRSGLAEETQYFGPGTRLLVL.

A note on this clone: A clone one base away is much larger, so this may be a read error. Other DNA sequences from this sample encode an identical CDR3 as well. This chain uses TRBV7-9 with TRBJ2-2, with D hard to call. The CDR3 is 13 amino acids. In germline, CDR1 is SEHNR, CDR2 FQNEAQ (reference sequence). V gave up 5 bases and J gave up 11 bases, with 15 bases separating them. CDR3: CASSPHTIGELFF. CDR3 nucleotides: TGTGCCAGCAGCCCTCATACAATAGGTGAGCTGTTTTTT. Combining the CDR3 with reference TRBV7-9 and TRBJ2-2 gives the whole variable domain DTGVSQNPRHKITKRGQNVTFRCDPISEHNRLYWYRQTLGQGPEFLTYFQNEAQLEKSRLLSDRFSAERPKGSFSTLEIQRTEQGDSAMYLCASSPHTIGELFFGEGSRLTVL.

The V and J genes are TRBV5-5 and TRBJ2-6; 10 bases agree with TRBD2. Germline V lookup: CDR1 SGHKS, CDR2 YYEKEE (reference sequence). V shed 4 bases, J shed 2 bases, and the junction held 6 bases outside the gene matches. The CDR3 is made up of 17 amino acids. The CDR3 nucleotides read TGTGCCAGCAGCCCGCTAGCGGGAGCTGCTGGGGCCAACGTCCTGACTTTC. Amino acid sequence: CASSPLAGAAGANVLTF.

V is TRBV11-1 and J is TRBJ2-7, with 7 positions matching TRBD1. V trimming: 3 bases; J trimming: 1 base; junction bases outside the gene matches: 3. This CDR3 spans 14 amino acids. Germline values: CDR1 SGHAT, CDR2 FQDESV (reference sequence). CDR3 in amino acids: CASSLTGPSYEQYF. The CDR3 coding sequence is TGTGCCAGCAGCTTGACAGGGCCTTCCTACGAGCAGTACTTC. Full variable domain (remainder filled in from reference TRBV11-1 and TRBJ2-7): EAEVAQSPRYKITEKSQAVAFWCDPISGHATLYWYRQILGQGPELLVQFQDESVVDDSQLPKDRFSAERLKGVDSTLKIQPAELGDSAMYLCASSLTGPSYEQYFGPGTRLTVT.

The chain couples TRBV28 to TRBJ1-5; possible D gene TRBD1, 6 bases. This CDR3 comprises 15 residues. Germline V gives CDR1 MDHEN, CDR2 SYDVKM. Trimming removed 3 bases at V and 3 bases at J, with 12 bases between. Written as DNA, the CDR3 is TGTGCCAGCAGTTTCTTAACAGGGAACAATCAGCCCCAGCATTTT. This codes for CASSFLTGNNQPQHF.

This sequence joins TRBV5-6 and TRBJ2-2; 8 positions match TRBD1. From germline, CDR1 is SGHDT and CDR2 YYEEEE. With V trimmed by 0 bases and J by 5 bases, 6 bases remained unmatched. The CDR3 runs 16 residues. The CDR3: CASSLVRQGRTGELFF. The DNA for the CDR3 is TGTGCCAGCAGCTTGGTAAGACAGGGGCGGACCGGGGAGCTGTTTTTT. Combining the CDR3 with reference TRBV5-6 and TRBJ2-2 gives the whole variable domain DAGVTQSPTHLIKTRGQQVTLRCSPKSGHDTVSWYQQALGQGPQFIFQYYEEEERQRGNFPDRFSGHQFPNYSSELNVNALLLGDSALYLCASSLVRQGRTGELFFGEGSRLTVL.

This chain links TRBV21-1 with TRBJ1-2; TRBD1 is the table's D call, not checked against the DNA. TRBV21-1 is shown as a pseudogene. CDR3 size: 14 residues. As DNA, the CDR3 is TGTGCCAGCAGCATCCGGGACAGGTCGGATGGCTACACCTTC. It encodes CASSIRDRSDGYTF.

This chain links TRBV28 with TRBJ2-7; 9 bases are a match to TRBD1. The CDR3 has 14 amino acids. J was trimmed by 4 bases and V by 8 bases; bases with no gene match: 9. From germline, CDR1 is MDHEN and CDR2 SYDVKM. The CDR3 sequence: CASGSGTGIYEQYF. Written as DNA, the CDR3 is TGTGCCAGCGGCTCCGGGACAGGGATTTACGAGCAGTACTTC.

For this clone: Since a much larger clone is just one base distant, this may be a read error. Other nucleotide sequences in the sample specify the same CDR3. The chain couples TRBV5-4 to TRBJ2-6; a possible D gene is TRBD2 (7 bases). This CDR3 contains 18 residues. Looked up from germline, CDR1 is SGHNT and CDR2 is YYREEE (reference sequence). The CDR3 protein is CASSLFRGAESGANVLTF. In DNA, the CDR3 is TGTGCCAGCAGCTTGTTCCGGGGGGCGGAATCTGGGGCCAACGTCCTGACCTTC.